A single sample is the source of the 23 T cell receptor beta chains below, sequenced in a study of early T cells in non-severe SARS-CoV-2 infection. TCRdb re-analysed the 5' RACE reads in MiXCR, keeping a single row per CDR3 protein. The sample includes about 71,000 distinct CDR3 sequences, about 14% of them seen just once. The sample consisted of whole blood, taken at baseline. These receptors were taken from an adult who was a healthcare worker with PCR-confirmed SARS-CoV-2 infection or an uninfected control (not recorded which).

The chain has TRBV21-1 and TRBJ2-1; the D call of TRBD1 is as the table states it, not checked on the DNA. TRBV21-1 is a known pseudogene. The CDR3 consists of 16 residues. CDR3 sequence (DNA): TGTGCCAGCCCCAAGCCAGGGGGCAAATCCTACAATGAGCAGTTCTTC. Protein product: CASPKPGGKSYNEQFF.

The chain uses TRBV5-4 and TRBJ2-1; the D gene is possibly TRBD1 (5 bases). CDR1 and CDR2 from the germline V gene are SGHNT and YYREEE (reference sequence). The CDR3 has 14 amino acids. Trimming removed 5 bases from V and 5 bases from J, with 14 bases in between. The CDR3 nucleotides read TGTGCCAGCAGTTTTAAGGGGAAGGACAATGAGCAGTTCTTC. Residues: CASSFKGKDNEQFF.

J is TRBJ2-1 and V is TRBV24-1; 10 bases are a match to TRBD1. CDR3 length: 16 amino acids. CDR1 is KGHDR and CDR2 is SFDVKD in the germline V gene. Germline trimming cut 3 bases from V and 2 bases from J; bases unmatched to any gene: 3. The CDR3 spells CATSDTGQGAYNEQFF. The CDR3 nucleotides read TGTGCCACCAGTGATACCGGACAGGGGGCCTACAATGAGCAGTTCTTC.

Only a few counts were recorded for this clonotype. The CDR3 reads CASSVGLGTVSGNTIYF. As DNA, the CDR3 is TGTGCCAGCAGCGTAGGTTTAGGGACAGTCTCTGGAAACACCATATATTTT. The J gene is TRBJ1-3, the V gene TRBV9, with 7 bases identical to TRBD1. Germline CDR1 and CDR2: SGDLS and YYNGEE. Trimming took 0 bases from V and 0 from J; bases not matched to a gene: 6. This CDR3 region has 17 residues.

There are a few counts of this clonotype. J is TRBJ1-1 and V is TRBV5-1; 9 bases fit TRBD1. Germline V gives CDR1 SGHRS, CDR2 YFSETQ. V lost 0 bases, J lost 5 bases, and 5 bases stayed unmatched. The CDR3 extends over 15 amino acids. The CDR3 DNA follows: TGCGCCAGCAGCTTGGCAGGACAGGGGCTGACTGAAGCTTTCTTT. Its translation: CASSLAGQGLTEAFF. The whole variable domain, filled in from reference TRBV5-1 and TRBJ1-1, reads KAGVTQTPRYLIKTRGQQVTLSCSPISGHRSVSWYQQTPGQGLQFLFEYFSETQRNKGNFPGRFSGRQFSNSRSEMNVSTLELGDSALYLCASSLAGQGLTEAFFGQGTRLTVV.

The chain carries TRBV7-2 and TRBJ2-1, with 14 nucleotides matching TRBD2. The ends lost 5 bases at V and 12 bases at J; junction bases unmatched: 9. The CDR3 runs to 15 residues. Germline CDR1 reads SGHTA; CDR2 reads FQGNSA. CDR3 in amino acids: CASSGQGLAGEGQFF. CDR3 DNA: TGTGCCAGCAGCGGTCAGGGACTAGCGGGAGAAGGGCAGTTCTTC.

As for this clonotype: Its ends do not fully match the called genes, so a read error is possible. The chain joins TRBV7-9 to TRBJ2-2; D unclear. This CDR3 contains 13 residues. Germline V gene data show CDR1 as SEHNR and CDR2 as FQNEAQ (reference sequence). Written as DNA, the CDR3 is TGTGCCAGCAGTTTAGACGGAGACGGGGAGCTGTTTTTT. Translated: CASSLDGDGELFF.

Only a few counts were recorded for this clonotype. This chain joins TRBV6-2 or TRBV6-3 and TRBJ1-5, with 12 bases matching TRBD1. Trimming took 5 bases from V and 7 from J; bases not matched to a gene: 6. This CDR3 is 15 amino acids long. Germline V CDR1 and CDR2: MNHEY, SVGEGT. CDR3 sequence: CASSAMGQGAQPQHF. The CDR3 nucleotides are TGTGCCAGCAGTGCAATGGGACAGGGGGCCCAGCCCCAGCATTTT.

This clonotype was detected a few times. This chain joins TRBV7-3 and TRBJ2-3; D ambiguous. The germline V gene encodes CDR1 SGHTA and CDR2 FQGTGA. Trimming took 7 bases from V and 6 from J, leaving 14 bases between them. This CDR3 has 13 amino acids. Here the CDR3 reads CASTLNPGDTQYF. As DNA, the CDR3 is TGTGCCAGCACCCTCAATCCCGGGGATACGCAGTATTTT.

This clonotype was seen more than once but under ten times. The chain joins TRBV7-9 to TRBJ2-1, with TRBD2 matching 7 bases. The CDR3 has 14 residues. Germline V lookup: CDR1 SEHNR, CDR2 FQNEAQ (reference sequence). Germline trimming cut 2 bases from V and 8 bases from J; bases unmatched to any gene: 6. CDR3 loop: CASSLPRLAYEQFF. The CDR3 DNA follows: TGTGCCAGCAGCTTACCCAGACTAGCATATGAGCAGTTCTTC. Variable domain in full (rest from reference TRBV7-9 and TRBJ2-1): DTGVSQNPRHKITKRGQNVTFRCDPISEHNRLYWYRQTLGQGPEFLTYFQNEAQLEKSRLLSDRFSAERPKGSFSTLEIQRTEQGDSAMYLCASSLPRLAYEQFFGPGTRLTVL.

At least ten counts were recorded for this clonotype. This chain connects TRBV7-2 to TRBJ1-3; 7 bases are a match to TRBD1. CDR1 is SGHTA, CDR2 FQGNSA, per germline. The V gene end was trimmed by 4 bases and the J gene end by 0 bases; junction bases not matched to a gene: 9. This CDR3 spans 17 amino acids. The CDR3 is CASSSQGQLHSGNTIYF. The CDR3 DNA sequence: TGTGCCAGCAGCTCTCAGGGACAGCTACACTCTGGAAACACCATATATTTT.

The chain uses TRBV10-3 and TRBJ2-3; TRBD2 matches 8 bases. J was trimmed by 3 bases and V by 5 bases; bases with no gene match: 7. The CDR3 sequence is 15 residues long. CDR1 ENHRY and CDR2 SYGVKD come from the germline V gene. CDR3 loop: CAISSSLAGTDTQYF. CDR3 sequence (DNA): TGTGCCATCAGTTCCTCTCTAGCGGGTACAGATACGCAGTATTTT.

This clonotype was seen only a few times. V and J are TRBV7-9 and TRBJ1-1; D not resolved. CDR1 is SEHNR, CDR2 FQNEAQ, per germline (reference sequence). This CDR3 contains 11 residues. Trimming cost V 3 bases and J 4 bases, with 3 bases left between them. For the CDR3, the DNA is TGTGCCAGCAGCTTTGGCACTGAAGCTTTCTTT. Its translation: CASSFGTEAFF.

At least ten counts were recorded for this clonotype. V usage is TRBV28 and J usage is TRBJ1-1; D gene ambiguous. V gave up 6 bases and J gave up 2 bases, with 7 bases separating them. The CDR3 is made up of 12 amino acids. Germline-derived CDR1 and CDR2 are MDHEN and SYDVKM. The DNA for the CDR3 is TGTGCCAGCAGCGAGGAAAACACTGAAGCTTTCTTT. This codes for CASSEENTEAFF. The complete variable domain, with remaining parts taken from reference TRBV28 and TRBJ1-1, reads DVKVTQSSRYLVKRTGEKVFLECVQDMDHENMFWYRQDPGLGLRLIYFSYDVKMKEKGDIPEGYSVSREKKERFSLILESASTNQTSMYLCASSEENTEAFFGQGTRLTVV.

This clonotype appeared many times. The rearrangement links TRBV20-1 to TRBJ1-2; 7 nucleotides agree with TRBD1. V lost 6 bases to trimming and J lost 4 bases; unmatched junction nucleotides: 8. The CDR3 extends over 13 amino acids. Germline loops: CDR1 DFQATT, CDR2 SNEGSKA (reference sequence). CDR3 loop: CSASEGGGYGYTF. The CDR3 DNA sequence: TGCAGTGCCAGCGAAGGGGGCGGCTATGGCTACACCTTC.

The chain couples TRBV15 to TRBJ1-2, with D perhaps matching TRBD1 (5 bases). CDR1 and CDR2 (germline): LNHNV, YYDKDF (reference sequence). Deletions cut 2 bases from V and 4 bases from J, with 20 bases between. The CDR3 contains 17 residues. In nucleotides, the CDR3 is TGTGCCACCAGCAGAAAAAGGGGTAGGGGCGATGTCTATGGCTACACCTTC. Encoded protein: CATSRKRGRGDVYGYTF.

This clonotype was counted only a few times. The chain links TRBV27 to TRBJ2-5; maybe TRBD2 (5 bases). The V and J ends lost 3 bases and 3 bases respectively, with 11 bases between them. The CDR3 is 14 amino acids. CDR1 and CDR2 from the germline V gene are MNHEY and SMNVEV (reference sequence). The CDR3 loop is CASSFRGQEETQYF. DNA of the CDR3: TGTGCCAGCAGTTTCCGCGGGCAGGAAGAGACCCAGTACTTC.

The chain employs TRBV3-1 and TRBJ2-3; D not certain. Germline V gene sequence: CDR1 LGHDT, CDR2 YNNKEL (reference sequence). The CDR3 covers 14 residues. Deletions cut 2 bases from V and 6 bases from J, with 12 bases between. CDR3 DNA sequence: TGTGCCAGCAGCCAACACTCGACCCCTGATACGCAGTATTTT. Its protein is CASSQHSTPDTQYF.

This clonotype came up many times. The CDR3 nucleotides read TGTGCCAGCAGCCCGCGGGGACTAGCGGGAGGAAGGTTTAATACGCAGTATTTT. This gives the protein CASSPRGLAGGRFNTQYF. The rearrangement links TRBV28 to TRBJ2-3; TRBD2 matches 15 bases. V lost 6 bases, J lost 7 bases, and 14 bases stayed unmatched. The CDR3 contains 18 residues. Germline CDR1 and CDR2: MDHEN and SYDVKM.

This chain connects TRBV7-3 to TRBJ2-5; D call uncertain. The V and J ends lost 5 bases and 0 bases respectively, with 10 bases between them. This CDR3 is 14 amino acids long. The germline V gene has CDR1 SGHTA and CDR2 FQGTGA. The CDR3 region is CASSPGPYQETQYF. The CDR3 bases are TGTGCCAGCAGCCCCGGACCGTACCAAGAGACCCAGTACTTC.

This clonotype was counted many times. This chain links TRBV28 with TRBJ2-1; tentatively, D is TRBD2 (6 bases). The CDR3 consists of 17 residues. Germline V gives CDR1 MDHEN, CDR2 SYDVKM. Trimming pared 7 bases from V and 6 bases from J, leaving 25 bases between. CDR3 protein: CASIPFPPRRGCNEQFF. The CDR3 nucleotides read TGTGCCAGCATACCATTCCCCCCACGACGGGGGTGCAATGAGCAGTTCTTC.

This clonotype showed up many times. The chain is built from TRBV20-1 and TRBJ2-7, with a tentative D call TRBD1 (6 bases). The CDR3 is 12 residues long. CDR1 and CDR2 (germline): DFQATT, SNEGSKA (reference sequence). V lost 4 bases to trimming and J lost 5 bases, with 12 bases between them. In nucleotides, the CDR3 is TGCAGTGCTATACAGGGTTACGACGAGCAGTACTTC. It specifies CSAIQGYDEQYF.

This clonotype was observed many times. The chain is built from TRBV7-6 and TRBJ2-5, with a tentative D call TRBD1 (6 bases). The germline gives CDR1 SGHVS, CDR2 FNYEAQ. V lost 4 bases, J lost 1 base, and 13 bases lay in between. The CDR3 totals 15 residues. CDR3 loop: CASSSRDNAQETQYF. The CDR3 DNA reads TGTGCCAGCAGCTCCCGGGACAACGCCCAAGAGACCCAGTACTTC.